This is a list of T cell receptor beta chains from one sample in a study of a mutant IDH1 vaccine in newly diagnosed glioma. TCRdb's copy holds only in-frame clones and misses some; the assay was immunoSEQ multiplex PCR. The sample gives around 30,000 clones, roughly 75% of which show up once; about 3.2% is in the top ten. These receptors' targets are unknown. Material: PBMCs, obtained from a glioma patient whose treatment included an IDH1 peptide vaccine. These receptors came from a man aged 40-55 years with glioma. Some clones in this sample may be carry-over from other donors' samples. CDR3s include the opening cysteine and the closing phenylalanine or tryptophan.

V	J	CDR3
TRBV5-1	TRBJ2-5	CASSLGGNSGEQETQYF
TRBV4-1	TRBJ2-1	CASSQPVYDEQFF
TRBV9	TRBJ2-7	CASSAELAGAGEQYF
TRBV7-9	TRBJ2-1	CASSAWEAGILIF
TRBV7-2	TRBJ2-5	CASSLLGSLQETQYF
TRBV5-6	TRBJ1-5	CASSLDTDQPQHF
TRBV19	TRBJ2-7	CASSDRGAVGYEQYF
TRBV4-1	TRBJ2-1	CASSQAGTLGSTEQFF
TRBV7-9	TRBJ2-7	CASSLAGQISYEQYF
TRBV30	TRBJ1-5	CAWSVGPNQPQHF
TRBV18	TRBJ1-1	CASQEQGANTEAFF
TRBV7-2	TRBJ2-2	CASSPRAATGELFF
TRBV5-8	TRBJ1-5	CASSASTGFPSNQPQHF
TRBV7-9	TRBJ2-5	CASSPSGEETQYF
TRBV19	TRBJ1-1	CASSPGTPNTEAFF
TRBV7-2	TRBJ1-3	CASSLGGSGNTIYF
TRBV6-1	TRBJ2-3	CASSDWADAGGDTQYF
TRBV5-1	TRBJ1-5	CASSLAGGPNQPQHF
TRBV2	TRBJ1-5	CASSRQGGQPQHF
TRBV5-1	TRBJ1-2	CASTSTRGDYGYTF
TRBV4-2	TRBJ2-7	CASSQGEDFGGNYEQYF
TRBV5-5	TRBJ1-4	CASSLAMTEKLFF
TRBV4-1	TRBJ1-6	CASSQDLGGNNSPLHF
TRBV11-1	TRBJ1-1	CASSLYRGDTEAFF
TRBV2	TRBJ1-5	CASSVTEDSNQPQHF
TRBV6-5	TRBJ1-5	CASALTGSSNQPQHF
TRBV4-2	TRBJ2-3	CASSQDGSVNTDTQYF
TRBV29-1	TRBJ1-1	CSVEDVWETEAFF
TRBV5-1	TRBJ2-6	CASSLGAAVGSSGANVLTF
TRBV4-1	TRBJ2-1	CASSQGSRGAANEQFF
TRBV4-1	TRBJ1-2	CASSQPLLGGYGYTF
TRBV6-1	TRBJ1-1	CASRQAENTEAFF
TRBV5-1	TRBJ2-3	CASSLPQGEADTQYF
TRBV5-4	TRBJ2-6	CASSLEAGASSGANVLTF
TRBV5-1	TRBJ2-2	CASSPERGGFPGELFF
TRBV2	TRBJ2-2	CASGDRNTGELFF
TRBV5-5	TRBJ1-1	CASRRDVVNTEAFF